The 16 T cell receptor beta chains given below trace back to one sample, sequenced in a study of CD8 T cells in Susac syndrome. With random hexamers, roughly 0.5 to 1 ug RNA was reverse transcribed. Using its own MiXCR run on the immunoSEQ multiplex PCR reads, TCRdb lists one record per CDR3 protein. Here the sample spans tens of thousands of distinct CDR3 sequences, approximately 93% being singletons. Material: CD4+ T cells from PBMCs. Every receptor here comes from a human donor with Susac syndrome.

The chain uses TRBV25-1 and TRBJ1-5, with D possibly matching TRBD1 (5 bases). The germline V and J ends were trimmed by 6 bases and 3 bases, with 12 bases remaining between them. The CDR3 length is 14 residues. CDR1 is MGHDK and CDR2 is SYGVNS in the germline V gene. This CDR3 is CASSEQAYNQPQHF. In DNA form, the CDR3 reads TGTGCCAGCAGCGAACAGGCGTACAATCAGCCCCAGCATTTT.

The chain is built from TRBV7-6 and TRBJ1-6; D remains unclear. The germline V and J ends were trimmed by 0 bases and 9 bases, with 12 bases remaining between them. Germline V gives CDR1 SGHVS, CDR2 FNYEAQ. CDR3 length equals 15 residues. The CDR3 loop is CASSLAGIDSSPLHF. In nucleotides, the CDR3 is TGTGCCAGCAGCTTAGCAGGGATCGATAGTTCACCCCTCCACTTT.

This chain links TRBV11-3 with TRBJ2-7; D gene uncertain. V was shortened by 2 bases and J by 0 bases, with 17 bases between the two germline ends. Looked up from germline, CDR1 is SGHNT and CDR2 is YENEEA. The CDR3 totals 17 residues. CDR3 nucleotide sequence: TGTGCCAGCAGCTTAACGAAACAGAGGACCCTCTCCTACGAGCAGTACTTC. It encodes CASSLTKQRTLSYEQYF.

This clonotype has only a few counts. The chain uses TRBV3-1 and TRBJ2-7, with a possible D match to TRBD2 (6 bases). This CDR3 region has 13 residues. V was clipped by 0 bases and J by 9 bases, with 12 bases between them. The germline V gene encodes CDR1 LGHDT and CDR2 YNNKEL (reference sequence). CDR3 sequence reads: CASSQDGGSWQYF. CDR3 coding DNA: TGTGCCAGCAGCCAAGATGGGGGGTCTTGGCAGTACTTC.

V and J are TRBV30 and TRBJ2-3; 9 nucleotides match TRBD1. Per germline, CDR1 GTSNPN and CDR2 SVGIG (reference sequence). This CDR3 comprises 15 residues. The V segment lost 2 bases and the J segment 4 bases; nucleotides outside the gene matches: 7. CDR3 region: CAWSWTGAIADTQYF. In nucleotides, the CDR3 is TGTGCCTGGAGTTGGACAGGGGCTATAGCAGATACGCAGTATTTT.

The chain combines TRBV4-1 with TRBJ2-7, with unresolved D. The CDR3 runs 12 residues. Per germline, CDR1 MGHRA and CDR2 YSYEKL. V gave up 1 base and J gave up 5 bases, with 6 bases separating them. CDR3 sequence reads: CASSQVQHEQYF. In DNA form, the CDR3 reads TGCGCCAGCAGCCAAGTACAACACGAGCAGTACTTC.

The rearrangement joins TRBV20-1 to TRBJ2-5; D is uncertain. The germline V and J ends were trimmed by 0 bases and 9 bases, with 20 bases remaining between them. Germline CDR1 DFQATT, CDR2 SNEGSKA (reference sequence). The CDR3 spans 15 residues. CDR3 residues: CSARDFQGSLAPQYF. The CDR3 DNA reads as TGCAGTGCTAGAGATTTCCAAGGGTCCTTGGCGCCCCAGTACTTC.

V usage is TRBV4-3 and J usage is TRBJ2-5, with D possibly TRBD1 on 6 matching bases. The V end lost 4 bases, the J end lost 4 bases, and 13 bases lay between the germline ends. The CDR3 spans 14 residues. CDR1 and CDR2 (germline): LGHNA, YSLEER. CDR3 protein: CASSPRQVGETQYF. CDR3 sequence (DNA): TGCGCCAGCAGCCCCCGACAGGTTGGAGAGACCCAGTACTTC.

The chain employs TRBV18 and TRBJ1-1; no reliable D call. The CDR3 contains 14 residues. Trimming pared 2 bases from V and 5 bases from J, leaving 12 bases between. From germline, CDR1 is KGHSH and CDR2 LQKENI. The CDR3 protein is CASSPGNEGTEAFF. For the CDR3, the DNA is TGTGCCAGCTCACCAGGGAACGAAGGGACTGAAGCTTTCTTT.

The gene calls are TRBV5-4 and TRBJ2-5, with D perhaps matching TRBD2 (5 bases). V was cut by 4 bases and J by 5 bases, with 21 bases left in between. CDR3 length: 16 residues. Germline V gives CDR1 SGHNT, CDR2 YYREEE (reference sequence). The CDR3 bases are TGTGCCAGCAGCCCCCCCGGGGTAAGGGCTAGGGAGACCCAGTACTTC. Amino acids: CASSPPGVRARETQYF.

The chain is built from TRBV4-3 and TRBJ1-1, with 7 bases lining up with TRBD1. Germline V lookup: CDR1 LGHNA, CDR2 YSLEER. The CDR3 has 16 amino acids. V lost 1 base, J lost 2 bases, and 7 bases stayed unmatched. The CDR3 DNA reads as TGCGCCAGCAGCCAAGCCGGGACAGAAAAAAACACTGAAGCTTTCTTT. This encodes CASSQAGTEKNTEAFF.

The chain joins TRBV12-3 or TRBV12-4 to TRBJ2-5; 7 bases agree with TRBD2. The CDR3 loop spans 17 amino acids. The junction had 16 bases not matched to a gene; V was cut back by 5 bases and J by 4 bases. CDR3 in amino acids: CASSLSPPAGVPETQYF. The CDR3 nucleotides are TGTGCCAGCAGTCTTTCCCCCCCTGCGGGAGTCCCAGAGACCCAGTACTTC.

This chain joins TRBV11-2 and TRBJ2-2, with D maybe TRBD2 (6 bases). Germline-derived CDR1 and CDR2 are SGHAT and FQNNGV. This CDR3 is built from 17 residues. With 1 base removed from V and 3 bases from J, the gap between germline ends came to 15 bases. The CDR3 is CASSLAGPGLYTGELFF. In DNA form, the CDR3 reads TGTGCCAGCAGCTTAGCAGGACCGGGACTCTACACCGGGGAGCTGTTTTTT.

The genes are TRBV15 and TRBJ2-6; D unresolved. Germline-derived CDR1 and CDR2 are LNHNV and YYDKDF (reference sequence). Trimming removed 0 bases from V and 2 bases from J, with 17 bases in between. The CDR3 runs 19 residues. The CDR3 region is CATSRDARSYQPGANVLTF. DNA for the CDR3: TGTGCCACCAGCAGAGATGCGAGGTCCTACCAACCTGGGGCCAACGTCCTGACTTTC. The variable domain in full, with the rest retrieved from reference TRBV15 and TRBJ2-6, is DAMVIQNPRYQVTQFGKPVTLSCSQTLNHNVMYWYQQKSSQAPKLLFHYYDKDFNNEADTPDNFQSRRPNTSFCFLDIRSPGLGDTAMYLCATSRDARSYQPGANVLTFGAGSRLTVL.

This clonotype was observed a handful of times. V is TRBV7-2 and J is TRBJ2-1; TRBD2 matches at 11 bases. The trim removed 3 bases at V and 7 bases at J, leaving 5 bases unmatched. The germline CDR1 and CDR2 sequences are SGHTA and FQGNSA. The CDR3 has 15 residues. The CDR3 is CASSFSGGARNEQFF. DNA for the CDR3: TGTGCCAGCAGCTTTAGCGGGGGGGCGAGGAATGAGCAGTTCTTC.

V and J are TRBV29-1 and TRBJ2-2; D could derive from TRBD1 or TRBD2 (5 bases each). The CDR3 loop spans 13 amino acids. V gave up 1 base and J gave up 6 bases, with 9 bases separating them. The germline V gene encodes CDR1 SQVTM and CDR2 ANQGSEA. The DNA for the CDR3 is TGCAGCGTTGAAGCGGGGCGGGCCGGGGAGCTGTTTTTT. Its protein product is CSVEAGRAGELFF.